The clone carrying this T cell receptor (beta chain) was recorded a few times. Its antigen remains unknown. Expressed TCRB transcripts were sequenced because the entire RNA isolate underwent reverse transcription. Using immunoSEQ multiplex PCR, the repertoire was profiled, and TCRdb retains in-frame clones only, with some absent. The table includes roughly 250,000 clones, over 20% detected once. Using CD45RO/CCR7/CD25/CD127/CD95/CD27, CD4+ naive, central memory, regulatory and stem cell-like memory cells were sorted. The source of the sample is a study of beta chain features in type 1 diabetes. Study-wide background: Healthy donors resembled patients in age, gender and cell yields. All samples yielded roughly 110 million examined sorted cells.

Study-level results: Among all four CD4+ subsets, Type 1 diabetes patients had TCRB CDR3s that were moderately but significantly shorter.

The germline CDR1 and CDR2 sequences are MNHNY and SVGAGI (reference sequence). V was cut by 5 bases and J by 4 bases, with 11 bases left in between. The CDR3 is made up of 13 amino acids. V usage is TRBV6-6 and J usage is TRBJ1-1; D is unresolved. Sequencing was done on a sample of naive CD4+ T cells from blood. This sequence was found in a woman aged 40 to 55 with type 1 diabetes. The CDR3 DNA reads TGTGCCAGCAGTCCTGCCGGCGGCACTGAAGCTTTCTTT. Its protein product is CASSPAGGTEAFF.